One sample yielded the 14 T cell receptor beta chains listed below, sequenced in a study of control samples from healthy donors and cancer patients. Profiled with immunoSEQ multiplex PCR; TCRdb holds only in-frame clones, not every one. The sample consists of more than 85,000 clones, about 91% of them appearing once. Sequencing input: blood. Receptors originate from a young woman in good health.

The chain carries TRBV28 and TRBJ1-2, with 9 bases lining up with TRBD1. The J segment lost 6 bases and the V segment lost 6 bases, leaving 8 bases of the junction unmatched. This CDR3 is 14 amino acids long. Germline V gene sequence: CDR1 MDHEN, CDR2 SYDVKM. CDR3 bases: TGTGCCAGCAGGCCACCGGGACAGGGTGATGGCTACACCTTC. It translates to CASRPPGQGDGYTF.

In this sample, this clone turned up a few times. V is TRBV18 and J is TRBJ1-5; D possibly corresponds to TRBD1 (5 bases). Trimming took off 2 bases at V and 1 base at J, with 9 bases between the two ends. The CDR3 sequence is 15 residues long. Germline V lookup: CDR1 KGHSH, CDR2 LQKENI. CDR3 amino acids: CASSPEGRSNQPQHF. In DNA form, the CDR3 reads TGTGCCAGCTCACCAGAGGGGAGAAGCAATCAGCCCCAGCATTTT.

In the case of this clone: The germline gene is not matched at one end of the junction; a read error may be the cause. The V call is TRBV11-1, the J call TRBJ2-3, with TRBD1 matching 7 bases. The CDR3 covers 12 residues. Germline loops: CDR1 SGHAT, CDR2 FQDESV (reference sequence). CDR3 in DNA: TGTGCCAGCAGCTTCGGGACAGTTACGCAGTATTTT. Translation: CASSFGTVTQYF.

V is TRBV7-2 and J is TRBJ2-7; possible D gene TRBD2, 5 bases. This CDR3 region has 14 residues. Trimming removed 1 base from V and 7 bases from J, with 14 bases in between. The germline V gene has CDR1 SGHTA and CDR2 FQGNSA. CDR3 in DNA: TGTGCCAGCAGCTTAGGAGGTAGCGCGTGGGAGCAGTACTTC. Translated: CASSLGGSAWEQYF.

The chain is built from TRBV5-4 and TRBJ1-1, with TRBD1 identical over 8 bases. V was clipped by 2 bases and J by 4 bases; unmatched bases: 4. This CDR3 contains 14 residues. CDR1 and CDR2 from the germline V gene are SGHNT and YYREEE (reference sequence). The CDR3 here is CASSFGQGRTEAFF. CDR3 nucleotide sequence: TGTGCCAGCAGCTTTGGACAGGGACGCACTGAAGCTTTCTTT. The complete variable domain, with remaining parts taken from reference TRBV5-4 and TRBJ1-1, reads ETGVTQSPTHLIKTRGQQVTLRCSSQSGHNTVSWYQQALGQGPQFIFQYYREEENGRGNFPPRFSGLQFPNYSSELNVNALELDDSALYLCASSFGQGRTEAFFGQGTRLTVV.

The genes are TRBV29-1 and TRBJ1-1, with 9 bases that match TRBD1. The CDR3 contains 12 residues. The germline gives CDR1 SQVTM, CDR2 ANQGSEA. After removal of 7 bases from V and 4 bases from J, the junction contained 4 bases not matched to a gene. CDR3 region: CSASTGGTEAFF. The CDR3 coding sequence is TGCAGCGCCTCGACAGGGGGCACTGAAGCTTTCTTT.

J is TRBJ2-7 and V is TRBV28; TRBD1 or TRBD2 may be the D gene (5 bases each). Germline loops: CDR1 MDHEN, CDR2 SYDVKM. V was clipped by 3 bases and J by 4 bases, with 13 bases between them. The length of the CDR3 is 14 residues. For the CDR3, the DNA is TGTGCCAGCAGTTTGAGTCTCGAGGGGTACGAGCAGTACTTC. It yields the protein CASSLSLEGYEQYF. Full variable domain (remainder filled in from reference TRBV28 and TRBJ2-7): DVKVTQSSRYLVKRTGEKVFLECVQDMDHENMFWYRQDPGLGLRLIYFSYDVKMKEKGDIPEGYSVSREKKERFSLILESASTNQTSMYLCASSLSLEGYEQYFGPGTRLTVT.

CDR3 in DNA: TGTGCCAGCAGTCGCTTGACTCATTTCCTACGGAATGAGCAGTTCTTC. Residues: CASSRLTHFLRNEQFF. The chain couples TRBV7-9 to TRBJ2-1; no firm D call. CDR1 and CDR2 (germline): SEHNR, FQNEAQ (reference sequence). The CDR3 totals 16 residues. V was pared by 6 bases and J by 7 bases, with 22 bases between. Filled out from reference TRBV7-9 and TRBJ2-1, the complete variable domain reads DTGVSQNPRHKITKRGQNVTFRCDPISEHNRLYWYRQTLGQGPEFLTYFQNEAQLEKSRLLSDRFSAERPKGSFSTLEIQRTEQGDSAMYLCASSRLTHFLRNEQFFGPGTRLTVL.

This clone was detected once. The rearrangement uses TRBV6-2 or TRBV6-3 and TRBJ1-6, with unresolved D. The V and J ends lost 5 bases and 6 bases respectively, with 14 bases between them. CDR1 is MNHEY and CDR2 is SVGEGT in the germline V gene. This CDR3 comprises 15 residues. The CDR3 DNA is TGTGCCAGCAGTCCAGGTAGCATGGGTAATTCACCCCTCCACTTT. Its translation: CASSPGSMGNSPLHF.

The chain combines TRBV30 with TRBJ1-1; maybe TRBD1 (5 bases). The ends were cut back, 6 bases at V and 8 bases at J, with 16 bases in the middle. The CDR3 is 12 residues long. Germline V gene data show CDR1 as GTSNPN and CDR2 as SVGIG (reference sequence). CDR3 coding DNA: TGTGCCTGTATTGGGGGGGGATCGGAAGCTTTCTTT. Amino acids: CACIGGGSEAFF.

The chain recombines TRBV2 with TRBJ1-4, with D possibly being TRBD1 (6 bases). CDR1 and CDR2 (germline): SNHLY, FYNNEI. This CDR3 is 11 amino acids long. The V and J ends lost 5 bases and 12 bases respectively, with 10 bases between them. CDR3 coding DNA: TGTGCCAGCAGTCAGCCAGGGGAACTGTTTTTT. Its translation: CASSQPGELFF.

The chain couples TRBV18 to TRBJ2-5, with D perhaps matching TRBD1 (5 bases). Germline-derived CDR1 and CDR2 are KGHSH and LQKENI. Trimming removed 5 bases from V and 4 bases from J, with 14 bases in between. This CDR3 has 14 residues. CDR3 loop: CASSFQGVGETQYF. The CDR3 bases are TGTGCCAGCTCATTCCAGGGTGTAGGAGAGACCCAGTACTTC.

The chain employs TRBV27 and TRBJ1-2; D may be TRBD1 (6 bases). With 4 bases removed from V and 7 bases from J, the gap between germline ends came to 13 bases. CDR3 length: 13 residues. Germline V gene data show CDR1 as MNHEY and CDR2 as SMNVEV (reference sequence). CDR3: CASSYRGGSGYTF. Written as DNA, the CDR3 is TGTGCCAGCAGTTACCGTGGGGGCTCTGGCTACACCTTC.

V usage is TRBV18 and J usage is TRBJ1-5; D possibly corresponds to TRBD1 (5 bases). The germline CDR1 and CDR2 sequences are KGHSH and LQKENI. V lost 1 base to trimming and J lost 1 base, with 8 bases between them. The CDR3 has 15 residues. CDR3 in DNA: TGTGCCAGCTCACCACTGGGACCGAGCAATCAGCCCCAGCATTTT. Translated, it gives CASSPLGPSNQPQHF.